This entry concerns a single TCR beta chain. The source of the sample is a study of T cell changes during pregnancy in multiple sclerosis. The data were produced by immunoSEQ multiplex PCR, yet TCRdb's version contains in-frame clones alone and is incomplete. The sample lists some 80,000 clones; about 92% were seen once. With 1 base clipped from V and 3 bases from J, the junction kept 4 bases outside the gene matches. The germline CDR1 and CDR2 sequences are LGHNA and YNFKEQ. CDR3 length: 15 amino acids. The origin of this receptor is a female donor with multiple sclerosis, enrolled in a pregnancy study. Specimen: peripheral blood, collected before pregnancy. The chain links TRBV4-2 to TRBJ2-7; TRBD2 agrees at 9 bases. This CDR3 is CASSQGLADLYEQYF. The CDR3 DNA reads as TGTGCCAGCAGCCAAGGACTAGCGGACCTCTACGAGCAGTACTTC.